These 22 T cell receptor beta chains share one sample of origin, sequenced in a study of T cell responses to AZD1222 COVID-19 vaccine. Assay: immunoSEQ multiplex PCR; the TCRdb copy retains only in-frame clones and omits some. The sample records some 150,000 clones, about 91% being singletons. The sequencing used peripheral blood, collected on day 0 of MenACWY control vaccination. These receptors were collected from an adult in good health.

CDR3 DNA: TGTGCCAGCAGCTTGGACAGGCACTCCTACGAGCAGTACTTC. It codes for CASSLDRHSYEQYF. The gene calls are TRBV5-5 and TRBJ2-7, with a tentative D call TRBD1 (5 bases). The CDR3 contains 14 residues. Germline CDR1 SGHKS, CDR2 YYEKEE (reference sequence). V was trimmed by 0 bases and J by 0 bases, leaving 7 bases between them. The whole variable domain, remainder taken from reference TRBV5-5 and TRBJ2-7, is DAGVTQSPTHLIKTRGQQVTLRCSPISGHKSVSWYQQVLGQGPQFIFQYYEKEERGRGNFPDRFSARQFPNYSSELNVNALLLGDSALYLCASSLDRHSYEQYFGPGTRLTVT.

The gene calls are TRBV6-2 or TRBV6-3 and TRBJ2-1; 13 bases are a match to TRBD2. Germline lookup yields CDR1 MNHEY and CDR2 SVGEGT. J was trimmed by 9 bases and V by 6 bases; bases with no gene match: 8. CDR3 length: 15 residues. CDR3 in amino acids: CASSPGLAGSSEQFF. CDR3 bases: TGTGCCAGCAGCCCGGGACTAGCGGGATCAAGTGAGCAGTTCTTC.

The chain is built from TRBV30 and TRBJ1-5; TRBD1 matches 7 bases. The germline CDR1 and CDR2 sequences are GTSNPN and SVGIG (reference sequence). This CDR3 comprises 13 residues. Trimming cost V 4 bases and J 2 bases; bases outside gene matches: 2. The CDR3 region has the DNA TGTGCCTGGACCGACAGGGGCAATCAGCCCCAGCATTTT. Protein: CAWTDRGNQPQHF.

The chain is built from TRBV9 and TRBJ2-1, with TRBD1 matching 9 bases. V gave up 2 bases and J gave up 7 bases; unmatched junction bases: 4. The CDR3 has 14 residues. Germline V gene data show CDR1 as SGDLS and CDR2 as YYNGEE. In DNA, the CDR3 is TGTGCCAGCAGCGTCGGCGGACAGGGGAATGAGCAGTTCTTC. It is translated as CASSVGGQGNEQFF.

V and J are TRBV14 and TRBJ1-1; D is unclear. This CDR3 is 12 amino acids long. V was trimmed by 6 bases and J by 9 bases, leaving 14 bases between them. CDR1 is SGHDN and CDR2 is FVKESK in the germline V gene. The CDR3 nucleotides read TGTGCCAGCAGTCCCCCCCCACTTAAAGCTTTCTTT. This encodes CASSPPPLKAFF.

This clone was seen a few times. The chain couples TRBV2 to TRBJ2-1; D uncertain. The CDR3 has 13 residues. Germline V gene sequence: CDR1 SNHLY, CDR2 FYNNEI. V dropped 8 bases and J dropped 0 bases, with 8 bases sitting between them. The DNA of the CDR3 is TGTGCCAGCGTCGAGAGCTCCTACAATGAGCAGTTCTTC. Encoded protein: CASVESSYNEQFF.

The DNA for the CDR3 is TGTGCCAGCAGCCAAGGGGGGTATAATTCACCCCTCCACTTT. It translates to CASSQGGYNSPLHF. This chain connects TRBV3-1 (or the pseudogene TRBV3-2) to TRBJ1-6, with D possibly being TRBD1 (5 bases). The ends were cut back, 1 base at V and 4 bases at J, with 5 bases in the middle. This CDR3 contains 14 residues. Germline V CDR1 and CDR2: LGHDT, YNNKEL (reference sequence).

This clone was seen only a few times. V usage is TRBV30 and J usage is TRBJ1-5, with D perhaps matching TRBD1 (5 bases). The CDR3 runs 14 residues. V shed 0 bases and J shed 11 bases, with 17 bases lying between them. The germline V gene encodes CDR1 GTSNPN and CDR2 SVGIG (reference sequence). CDR3 sequence: CAWSVPGRPTAQHF. CDR3 sequence (DNA): TGTGCCTGGAGTGTACCAGGGAGGCCCACAGCCCAGCATTTT.

This chain joins TRBV2 and TRBJ1-5, with D maybe TRBD1 (5 bases). The ends were cut back, 8 bases at V and 2 bases at J, with 13 bases in the middle. The CDR3 is made up of 14 amino acids. Germline V gives CDR1 SNHLY, CDR2 FYNNEI. CDR3 protein: CASVDSSGNQPQHF. CDR3 bases: TGTGCCAGCGTCGACAGTAGTGGCAATCAGCCCCAGCATTTT.

This clone was seen a single time. This chain links TRBV18 with TRBJ2-7; D possibly corresponds to TRBD1 (5 bases). The V and J ends lost 0 bases and 3 bases respectively, with 21 bases between them. The CDR3 extends over 18 amino acids. Germline CDR1 reads KGHSH; CDR2 reads LQKENI. The CDR3 loop is CASSPPQGHPNWGYEQYF. CDR3 in DNA: TGTGCCAGCTCACCACCGCAAGGACACCCAAATTGGGGCTACGAGCAGTACTTC.

V is TRBV5-1 and J is TRBJ2-1, with 9 bases matching TRBD2. V lost 4 bases, J lost 3 bases, and 8 bases stayed unmatched. Germline V gene lookup returns CDR1 SGHRS and CDR2 YFSETQ. There are 16 residues in the CDR3. The CDR3 sequence: CASSGVSGRIYNEQFF. The CDR3 DNA reads TGCGCCAGCAGCGGCGTAAGCGGGAGGATCTACAATGAGCAGTTCTTC.

CDR3 coding DNA: TGTGCCAGCAGCTTAACCGGGAACACCGGGGAGCTGTTTTTT. As protein: CASSLTGNTGELFF. The V and J genes are TRBV7-3 and TRBJ2-2; D gene unclear. The germline gives CDR1 SGHTA, CDR2 FQGTGA. The CDR3 runs to 14 residues. V was cut by 0 bases and J by 1 base, with 3 bases left in between.

This clone has only one observation. This chain links TRBV6-1 with TRBJ2-5; 7 nucleotides line up with TRBD1. V shed 0 bases and J 4 bases; nucleotides not matched to a gene: 2. This CDR3 has 14 residues. Per the germline V gene, CDR1 is MNHNS and CDR2 is SASEGT. The CDR3 protein is CASSEAGTAETQYF. CDR3 sequence (DNA): TGTGCCAGCAGTGAAGCGGGGACAGCAGAGACCCAGTACTTC.

The chain has TRBV7-3 and TRBJ2-5; 8 bases are shared with TRBD1. This CDR3 is built from 15 residues. The germline gives CDR1 SGHTA, CDR2 FQGTGA. V lost 2 bases to trimming and J lost 5 bases; unmatched junction nucleotides: 7. In nucleotides, the CDR3 is TGTGCCAGCAGCTTAGGCAGGGGGCGCGCGGAGACCCAGTACTTC. This translates into CASSLGRGRAETQYF. The whole variable domain, filled in from reference TRBV7-3 and TRBJ2-5, reads GAGVSQTPSNKVTEKGKYVELRCDPISGHTALYWYRQSLGQGPEFLIYFQGTGAADDSGLPNDRFFAVRPEGSVSTLKIQRTERGDSAVYLCASSLGRGRAETQYFGPGTRLLVL.

The chain links TRBV6-2 or TRBV6-3 to TRBJ2-7, with 9 bases fitting TRBD1. CDR3 length equals 13 residues. Unmatched junction bases numbered 6, after V lost 5 bases and J lost 7 bases. CDR1 is MNHEY and CDR2 is SVGEGT in the germline V gene. The CDR3 region is CASSIRDRAEQYF. Written as DNA, the CDR3 is TGTGCCAGCAGTATCCGGGACAGGGCGGAGCAGTACTTC.

J is TRBJ2-5 and V is TRBV6-6; 9 bases map to TRBD2. V shed 5 bases and J 5 bases; nucleotides not matched to a gene: 9. This CDR3 comprises 15 residues. Germline V lookup: CDR1 MNHNY, CDR2 SVGAGI (reference sequence). This CDR3 is CASSKLAGVAETQYF. The CDR3 coding sequence is TGTGCCAGCAGTAAATTAGCGGGAGTGGCGGAGACCCAGTACTTC.

The gene calls are TRBV4-2 and TRBJ2-3; TRBD2 matches 7 bases. The germline gives CDR1 LGHNA, CDR2 YNFKEQ. Unmatched junction bases numbered 14, after V lost 6 bases and J lost 5 bases. CDR3 length: 16 amino acids. DNA for the CDR3: TGTGCCAGCAGTCTTGGACGGGGCTTAGCGGGAGATACGCAGTATTTT. Encoded protein: CASSLGRGLAGDTQYF.

In nucleotides, the CDR3 is TGTGCCAGCGACGGGCCGTTCCATGAAAAACTGTTTTTT. Its translation: CASDGPFHEKLFF. V and J are TRBV6-5 and TRBJ1-4; no definite D call. The CDR3 runs to 13 residues. The germline V gene encodes CDR1 MNHEY and CDR2 SVGAGI. The V end lost 8 bases, the J end lost 6 bases, and 13 bases lay between the germline ends.

V gene TRBV5-8 combines with J gene TRBJ2-7; D possibly corresponds to TRBD1 (6 bases). The germline V gene has CDR1 SGHTS and CDR2 YDEGEE. This CDR3 is built from 14 residues. Trimming left V 4 bases short and J 2 bases short, with 13 bases between. CDR3 residues: CASSMRGNTYEQYF. CDR3 sequence (DNA): TGTGCCAGCAGCATGAGGGGGAACACCTACGAGCAGTACTTC.

The chain joins TRBV5-8 to TRBJ1-1; TRBD1 might be the D (5 bases). The CDR3 covers 13 residues. V was pared by 4 bases and J by 1 base, with 8 bases between. Germline CDR1 reads SGHTS; CDR2 reads YDEGEE. CDR3 nucleotides: TGTGCCAGCAGCCGAGACAGGAACACTGAAGCTTTCTTT. The encoded protein is CASSRDRNTEAFF. The full variable domain, with the rest looked up from reference TRBV5-8 and TRBJ1-1, is EAGVTQSPTHLIKTRGQQATLRCSPISGHTSVYWYQQALGLGLQFLLWYDEGEERNRGNFPPRFSGRQFPNYSSELNVNALELEDSALYLCASSRDRNTEAFFGQGTRLTVV.

The CDR3 bases are TGTGCCAGCAGCTTAGTGGGTCGGGACAATGAGCAGTTCTTC. It encodes CASSLVGRDNEQFF. The V gene is TRBV11-2, the J gene TRBJ2-1; no clear D. Trimming stripped 1 base from V and 5 bases from J, with 9 bases between. CDR1 and CDR2 from the germline V gene are SGHAT and FQNNGV. The CDR3 contains 14 residues. Looking up the rest from reference TRBV11-2 and TRBJ2-1 gives the full variable domain: EAGVAQSPRYKIIEKRQSVAFWCNPISGHATLYWYQQILGQGPKLLIQFQNNGVVDDSQLPKDRFSAERLKGVDSTLKIQPAKLEDSAVYLCASSLVGRDNEQFFGPGTRLTVL.

This clone was seen only once. The J gene is TRBJ1-2, the V gene TRBV27; weak D call: TRBD1 (5 bases). Germline CDR1 is MNHEY and CDR2 is SMNVEV (reference sequence). V was clipped by 3 bases and J by 10 bases, with 21 bases between them. CDR3 length: 15 amino acids. The DNA of the CDR3 is TGTGCCAGCAGTTTCCGGGAAGGGGTAGAAGGAGACTACACCTTC. As protein: CASSFREGVEGDYTF.